Presented here are 13 T cell receptor beta chains from one specimen sequenced in a study of blood T cell repertoires in COVID-19. Assay: immunoSEQ multiplex PCR; the TCRdb copy retains only in-frame clones and omits some. The sample consists of about 440,000 clones, about 92% of them appearing once. Sequencing was performed on PBMCs or T cells enriched from blood (not recorded which). These receptor sequences come from a man younger than 35 who had recovered from COVID-19.

This clone was counted a few times. The chain recombines TRBV27 with TRBJ1-6; D unresolved. Trimming took off 7 bases at V and 6 bases at J, with 13 bases between the two ends. Looked up from germline, CDR1 is MNHEY and CDR2 is SMNVEV (reference sequence). This CDR3 region has 14 residues. The CDR3 sequence is CASTPGRSNSPLHF. CDR3 coding DNA: TGTGCCAGCACCCCGGGTAGGAGTAATTCACCCCTCCACTTT.

This chain links TRBV5-1 with TRBJ1-2; TRBD1 agrees at 7 bases. The CDR3 sequence is 15 residues long. The germline V gene encodes CDR1 SGHRS and CDR2 YFSETQ. V was pared by 0 bases and J by 8 bases, with 10 bases of the junction left unmatched. The CDR3 bases are TGCGCCAGCAGCTTGGAGGCAGGGGGTGGGAGCGGCTACACCTTC. It is translated as CASSLEAGGGSGYTF.

The chain combines TRBV5-1 with TRBJ1-2; the D gene is possibly TRBD1 (6 bases). The V gene lost 4 bases and the J gene lost 13 bases, with 23 bases spanning the gap. CDR3 length: 14 amino acids. CDR1 is SGHRS, CDR2 YFSETQ, per germline. CDR3 coding DNA: TGCGCCAGCAGCCCGGACAGCCCCTCTATGGCTTCCACCTTC. It encodes CASSPDSPSMASTF.

This chain links TRBV3-1 (or the pseudogene TRBV3-2) with TRBJ1-1; D ambiguous. This CDR3 has 14 amino acids. CDR1 and CDR2 (germline): LGHDT, YNNKEL (reference sequence). Trimming shortened V by 4 bases and J by 2 bases, and 11 bases separated the two germline ends. CDR3 in amino acids: CASSRVGINTEAFF. The CDR3 region has the DNA TGTGCCAGCAGCCGAGTCGGGATAAACACTGAAGCTTTCTTT.

The chain couples TRBV3-1 (or the pseudogene TRBV3-2) to TRBJ1-6, with TRBD1 matching over 10 bases. Germline V lookup: CDR1 LGHDT, CDR2 YNNKEL (reference sequence). The CDR3 consists of 15 residues. With V trimmed by 4 bases and J by 7 bases, 4 bases remained unmatched. CDR3 loop: CASSLGQGGNSPLHF. DNA of the CDR3: TGTGCCAGCAGCCTAGGACAGGGGGGCAATTCACCCCTCCACTTT.

The V and J genes are TRBV4-2 and TRBJ2-7, with D possibly TRBD2 on 5 matching bases. The CDR3 is made up of 15 amino acids. CDR1 is LGHNA and CDR2 is YNFKEQ in the germline V gene. Trimming removed 1 base at V and 1 base at J, with 11 bases between. CDR3 DNA sequence: TGTGCCAGCAGCCAAGTTGCTAGCAGATCCTACGAGCAGTACTTC. The encoded protein is CASSQVASRSYEQYF.

V and J are TRBV7-9 and TRBJ2-3; possibly TRBD1 for D (7 bases). CDR1 and CDR2 (germline): SEHNR, FQNEAQ (reference sequence). Between the trimmed V and J ends, which lost 5 bases and 2 bases, there was a span of 20 bases. CDR3 length: 17 amino acids. CDR3 sequence: CASSPPGDSLPTDTQYF. CDR3 sequence (DNA): TGTGCCAGCAGCCCCCCGGGGGACAGCCTACCCACAGATACGCAGTATTTT. The complete variable domain, with remaining parts taken from reference TRBV7-9 and TRBJ2-3, reads DTGVSQNPRHKITKRGQNVTFRCDPISEHNRLYWYRQTLGQGPEFLTYFQNEAQLEKSRLLSDRFSAERPKGSFSTLEIQRTEQGDSAMYLCASSPPGDSLPTDTQYFGPGTRLTVL.

V gene TRBV14 combines with J gene TRBJ2-5; tentatively, D is TRBD1 (6 bases). The CDR3 totals 15 residues. In germline, CDR1 is SGHDN, CDR2 FVKESK. Trimming cost V 5 bases and J 5 bases, with 18 bases left between them. In nucleotides, the CDR3 is TGTGCCAGCAGCAAACGGACAGTTGCGTGGGAGACCCAGTACTTC. Amino acid sequence: CASSKRTVAWETQYF.

This clone was counted a single time. The chain has TRBV5-5 and TRBJ2-7, with 9 bases fitting TRBD1. The V and J ends lost 4 bases and 4 bases, in that order; junction bases with no gene match: 6. Germline loops: CDR1 SGHKS, CDR2 YYEKEE (reference sequence). This CDR3 comprises 14 residues. CDR3 in DNA: TGTGCCAGCAGCCCGGGACAGGGAGTTTACGAGCAGTACTTC. Translation gives CASSPGQGVYEQYF.

This rearrangement joins TRBV28 to TRBJ1-2; no clear D. V dropped 2 bases and J dropped 8 bases, with 15 bases sitting between them. This CDR3 region has 14 residues. CDR1 and CDR2 from the germline V gene are MDHEN and SYDVKM. CDR3 amino acids: CASSLEGRGYGYTF. CDR3 DNA sequence: TGTGCCAGCAGTTTAGAGGGCCGAGGGTACGGCTACACCTTC.

The count of this clone is one. This sequence joins TRBV3-1 (or the pseudogene TRBV3-2) and TRBJ1-3; 7 bases line up with TRBD1. This CDR3 is built from 18 residues. V dropped 4 bases and J dropped 1; count of bases not matched to a gene: 13. The germline V gene encodes CDR1 LGHDT and CDR2 YNNKEL (reference sequence). CDR3 nucleotides: TGTGCCAGCAGCCCCAACCGGGGACAGAGGGTGTCTGGAAACACCATATATTTT. This codes for CASSPNRGQRVSGNTIYF.

This CDR3 is CASNPRITIPEAFF. In nucleotides, the CDR3 is TGTGCCAGCAATCCCAGGATAACGATCCCTGAAGCTTTCTTT. The chain has TRBV2 and TRBJ1-1, with no clear D. The germline V and J ends were trimmed by 7 bases and 6 bases, with 18 bases remaining between them. The CDR3 is 14 residues long. Germline-derived CDR1 and CDR2 are SNHLY and FYNNEI.

This chain joins TRBV19 and TRBJ2-6, with 7 positions matching TRBD2. The CDR3 is 18 residues long. CDR1 is LNHDA and CDR2 is SQIVND in the germline V gene (reference sequence). V gave up 10 bases and J gave up 1 base; unmatched junction bases: 16. The CDR3 protein is CATSLSGPRISGANVLTF. CDR3 coding DNA: TGTGCCACCTCTCTTAGCGGGCCCAGGATTTCTGGGGCCAACGTCCTGACTTTC. The full variable domain, completed using reference TRBV19 and TRBJ2-6, is DGGITQSPKYLFRKEGQNVTLSCEQNLNHDAMYWYRQDPGQGLRLIYYSQIVNDFQKGDIAEGYSVSREKKESFPLTVTSAQKNPTAFYLCATSLSGPRISGANVLTFGAGSRLTVL.